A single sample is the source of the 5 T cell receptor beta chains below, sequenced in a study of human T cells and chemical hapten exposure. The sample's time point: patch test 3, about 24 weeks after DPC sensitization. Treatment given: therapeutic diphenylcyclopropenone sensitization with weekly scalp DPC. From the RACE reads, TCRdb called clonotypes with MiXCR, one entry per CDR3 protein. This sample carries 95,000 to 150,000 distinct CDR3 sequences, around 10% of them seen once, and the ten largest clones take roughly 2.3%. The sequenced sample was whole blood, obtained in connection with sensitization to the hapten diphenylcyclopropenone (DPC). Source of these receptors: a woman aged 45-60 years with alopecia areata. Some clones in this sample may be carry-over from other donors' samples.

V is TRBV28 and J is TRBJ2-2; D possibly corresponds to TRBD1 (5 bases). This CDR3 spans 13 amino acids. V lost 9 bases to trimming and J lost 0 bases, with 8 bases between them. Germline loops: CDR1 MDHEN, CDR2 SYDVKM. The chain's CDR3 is CASRQPNTGELFF. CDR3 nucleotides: TGTGCCAGTCGACAGCCGAACACCGGGGAGCTGTTTTTT. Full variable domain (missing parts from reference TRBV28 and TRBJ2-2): DVKVTQSSRYLVKRTGEKVFLECVQDMDHENMFWYRQDPGLGLRLIYFSYDVKMKEKGDIPEGYSVSREKKERFSLILESASTNQTSMYLCASRQPNTGELFFGEGSRLTVL.

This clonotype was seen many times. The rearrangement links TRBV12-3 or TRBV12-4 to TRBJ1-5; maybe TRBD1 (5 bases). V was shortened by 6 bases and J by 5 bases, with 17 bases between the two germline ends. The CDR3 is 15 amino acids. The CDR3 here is CASSLGQGSDQPQHF. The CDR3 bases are TGTGCCAGCAGCCTGGGGCAGGGTAGTGATCAGCCCCAGCATTTT.

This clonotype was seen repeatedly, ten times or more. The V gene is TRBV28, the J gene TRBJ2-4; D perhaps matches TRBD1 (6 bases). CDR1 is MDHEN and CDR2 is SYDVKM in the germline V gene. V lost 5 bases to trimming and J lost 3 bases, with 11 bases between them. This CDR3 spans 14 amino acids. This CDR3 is CASSLSRGKNIQYF. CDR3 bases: TGTGCCAGCAGTCTTAGCAGGGGCAAAAACATTCAGTACTTC.

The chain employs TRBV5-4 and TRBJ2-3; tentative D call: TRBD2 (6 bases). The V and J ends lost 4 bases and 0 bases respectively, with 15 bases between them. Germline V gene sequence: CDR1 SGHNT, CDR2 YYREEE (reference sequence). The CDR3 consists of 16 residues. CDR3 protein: CASSPRGGESTDTQYF. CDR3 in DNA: TGTGCCAGCAGCCCCCGGGGCGGGGAGAGCACAGATACGCAGTATTTT. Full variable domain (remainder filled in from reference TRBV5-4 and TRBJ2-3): ETGVTQSPTHLIKTRGQQVTLRCSSQSGHNTVSWYQQALGQGPQFIFQYYREEENGRGNFPPRFSGLQFPNYSSELNVNALELDDSALYLCASSPRGGESTDTQYFGPGTRLTVL.

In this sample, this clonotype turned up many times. CDR3 amino acids: CASSQGGQPQHF. In nucleotides, the CDR3 is TGTGCCAGCAGTCAGGGTGGTCAGCCCCAGCATTTT. The gene calls are TRBV27 and TRBJ1-5, with TRBD1 as a possible D gene (5 bases). V lost 5 bases to trimming and J lost 6 bases, with 8 bases between them. This CDR3 is built from 12 residues. CDR1 and CDR2 from the germline V gene are MNHEY and SMNVEV (reference sequence).